The rows below give T cell receptor beta chains drawn from one sample of a study of beta chain features in type 1 diabetes. Libraries were prepared by immunoSEQ multiplex PCR; TCRdb keeps only in-frame clonotypes and omits some of them. The repertoire holds 150,000 or so clones, with around 10% as singletons. The sample consisted of central memory CD4+ T cells from blood. These receptors were taken from a man between 18 and 35 years old in good health. Each CDR3 is given with its conserved first and last residue. D genes are given only for firm matches. The size field is filled for only some rows; it gives once, few, many or a size class.

abundance: few
d_gene: TRBD1
v_gene: TRBV28
j_gene: TRBJ2-3
CDR3nt: TGTGCCAGCAGTTCTCGGGACAGCCAGTACACAGATACGCAGTATTTT
CDR3aa: CASSSRDSQYTDTQYF

abundance: .
d_gene: .
v_gene: TRBV18
j_gene: TRBJ2-7
CDR3nt: TGTGCCAGCTCACCATCTTTTGCTAGGTACGAGCAGTACTTC
CDR3aa: CASSPSFARYEQYF

abundance: .
d_gene: .
v_gene: TRBV18
j_gene: TRBJ1-2
CDR3nt: TGTGCCAGCTCACCGGGAGCTACTAACTATGGCTACACCTTC
CDR3aa: CASSPGATNYGYTF

abundance: few
d_gene: .
v_gene: TRBV6-5
j_gene: TRBJ2-4
CDR3nt: TGTGCCAGCAGTTACTCCGCCGTCAGCGCGGGAAACATTCAGTACTTC
CDR3aa: CASSYSAVSAGNIQYF

abundance: many
d_gene: TRBD1
v_gene: TRBV6-5
j_gene: TRBJ2-7
CDR3nt: TGTGCCAGCAGCCGGAACAGGGGTTCCTACGAGCAGTACTTC
CDR3aa: CASSRNRGSYEQYF

abundance: few
d_gene: TRBD2
v_gene: TRBV18
j_gene: TRBJ2-4
CDR3nt: TGTGCCAGCTCACCACCGGCCGTAGCGGGACCGAACATTCAGTACTTC
CDR3aa: CASSPPAVAGPNIQYF

abundance: .
d_gene: TRBD1
v_gene: TRBV15
j_gene: TRBJ1-2
CDR3nt: TGTGCCACCAGCAGAGTCGACAGGGGGCAGGGCTACACCTTC
CDR3aa: CATSRVDRGQGYTF

abundance: .
d_gene: TRBD2
v_gene: TRBV7-9
j_gene: TRBJ2-1
CDR3nt: TGTGCCAGCAGCCCCTCTACTAGCGGGGAAAGCTCCTACAATGAGCAGTTCTTC
CDR3aa: CASSPSTSGESSYNEQFF

abundance: .
d_gene: .
v_gene: TRBV5-1
j_gene: TRBJ2-7
CDR3nt: TGCGCCAGCAGCTTGGGGGCGGAACGAGAGCAGTACTTC
CDR3aa: CASSLGAEREQYF

abundance: few
d_gene: TRBD1
v_gene: TRBV14
j_gene: TRBJ2-1
CDR3nt: TGTGCCAGCAGCCCCGACAGGGGGCTGAATGAGCAGTTCTTC
CDR3aa: CASSPDRGLNEQFF

abundance: few
d_gene: TRBD1
v_gene: TRBV29-1
j_gene: TRBJ1-1
CDR3nt: TGCAGCGTTGGGAGAGGACAGGGGCACACTGAAGCTTTCTTT
CDR3aa: CSVGRGQGHTEAFF

abundance: .
d_gene: TRBD2
v_gene: TRBV9
j_gene: TRBJ2-1
CDR3nt: TGTGCCAGCAGCGTTAGCGGGAGTTCCTACAATGAGCAGTTCTTC
CDR3aa: CASSVSGSSYNEQFF

abundance: few
d_gene: .
v_gene: TRBV23-1
j_gene: TRBJ2-1
CDR3nt: TGCGCCAGCAGTCAGGGTAGTGAGGGGCTTGAGCAGTTCTTC
CDR3aa: CASSQGSEGLEQFF

abundance: few
d_gene: .
v_gene: TRBV14
j_gene: TRBJ2-5
CDR3nt: TGTGCCAGCAGCCAACTCAGAGCGGGCCCCGAGACCCAGTACTTC
CDR3aa: CASSQLRAGPETQYF

abundance: few
d_gene: .
v_gene: TRBV2
j_gene: TRBJ2-1
CDR3nt: TGTGCCAGCAGTGAAGTCCGGGAGCAGTTCTTC
CDR3aa: CASSEVREQFF

abundance: .
d_gene: .
v_gene: TRBV6-6
j_gene: TRBJ2-7
CDR3nt: TGTGCCAGCAGTTACTCGAACTACGAGCAGTACTTC
CDR3aa: CASSYSNYEQYF

abundance: .
d_gene: .
v_gene: TRBV5-6
j_gene: TRBJ2-7
CDR3nt: TGTGCCAGCAGCCTCGGCGACCGGCTACCCCGGGAGCAGTACTTC
CDR3aa: CASSLGDRLPREQYF

abundance: many
d_gene: .
v_gene: TRBV7-2
j_gene: TRBJ1-6
CDR3nt: TGTGCCAGCAGCTTAGATGGCGGTTCACCCCTCCACTTT
CDR3aa: CASSLDGGSPLHF

abundance: few
d_gene: .
v_gene: TRBV7-9
j_gene: TRBJ2-3
CDR3nt: TGTGCCAGCAGCCGGACCCCTCAGGGATTTAGCACAGATACGCAGTATTTT
CDR3aa: CASSRTPQGFSTDTQYF

abundance: few
d_gene: TRBD1
v_gene: TRBV10-3
j_gene: TRBJ2-7
CDR3nt: TGTGCCATCAGCGGACAGGCCTACGAGCAGTACTTC
CDR3aa: CAISGQAYEQYF